The 27 T cell receptor beta chains below all came from one sample that was sequenced in a study of blood T cell repertoires in COVID-19. Measured with immunoSEQ multiplex PCR; TCRdb has only the in-frame clones, and not every one. The data hold 150,000 to 170,000 clones, with roughly 80% observed a single time. The sample was peripheral blood. The receptor source for this set is a woman aged 55-70 years with COVID-19, enrolled during active disease.

CDR3 coding DNA: TGTGCCATCAGTGAGCCGGGACTAGCGGGAGTGAATGAGCAGTTCTTC. Encoded protein: CAISEPGLAGVNEQFF. This chain uses TRBV10-3 with TRBJ2-1; 14 nucleotides align to TRBD2. V gave up 2 bases and J gave up 7 bases; unmatched junction bases: 4. CDR1 and CDR2 (germline): ENHRY, SYGVKD. This CDR3 has 16 amino acids.

The rearrangement links TRBV5-5 to TRBJ2-7, with 7 bases fitting TRBD1. The V gene end was trimmed by 4 bases and the J gene end by 0 bases; junction bases not matched to a gene: 4. The length of the CDR3 is 14 residues. From germline, CDR1 is SGHKS and CDR2 YYEKEE (reference sequence). CDR3 loop: CASSRDSNSYEQYV. The CDR3 nucleotides are TGTGCCAGCAGCAGGGACAGTAACTCCTACGAGCAGTACGTC.

This clone occurred a few times. The rearrangement joins TRBV5-1 to TRBJ1-2; the D gene is possibly TRBD1 (5 bases). The CDR3 is made up of 11 amino acids. Germline-derived CDR1 and CDR2 are SGHRS and YFSETQ. The V and J ends lost 5 bases and 10 bases respectively, with 12 bases between them. The CDR3 sequence: CASSIGGDYTF. The CDR3 bases are TGCGCCAGCAGTATCGGGGGGGACTACACCTTC.

The chain combines TRBV6-6 with TRBJ2-7; D is unclear. The CDR3 loop spans 16 amino acids. The ends were cut back, 4 bases at V and 3 bases at J, with 19 bases in the middle. Germline assignment: CDR1 MNHNY and CDR2 SVGAGI (reference sequence). CDR3 DNA sequence: TGTGCCAGCAGTTGGTCGAGCCCGAACGGCGGCTACGAGCAGTACTTC. This gives the protein CASSWSSPNGGYEQYF.

The rearrangement links TRBV5-1 to TRBJ1-1; a weak D match, TRBD1 (6 bases). This CDR3 is built from 15 residues. Trimming left V 0 bases short and J 1 base short, with 10 bases between. Germline CDR1 is SGHRS and CDR2 is YFSETQ. The CDR3 sequence: CASSLGGRSNTEAFF. The CDR3 DNA is TGCGCCAGCAGCTTGGGGGGGCGGTCGAACACTGAAGCTTTCTTT.

This clone was seen a handful of times. The chain combines TRBV20-1 with TRBJ1-1; the D is unclear. Per the germline V gene, CDR1 is DFQATT and CDR2 is SNEGSKA (reference sequence). Trimming removed 3 bases from V and 1 base from J, with 15 bases in between. The CDR3 totals 15 residues. CDR3 nucleotides: TGCAGTGCTAGTTTGGGGAGGTTTTCGAACACTGAAGCTTTCTTT. It codes for CSASLGRFSNTEAFF.

This clone was counted a single time. The rearrangement joins TRBV5-1 to TRBJ2-7; TRBD1 might be the D (6 bases). Trimming pared 4 bases from V and 7 bases from J, leaving 15 bases between. The length of the CDR3 is 13 residues. In germline, CDR1 is SGHRS, CDR2 YFSETQ. CDR3 loop: CASSPTGPWEQYF. CDR3 DNA sequence: TGCGCCAGCAGCCCAACAGGGCCTTGGGAGCAGTACTTC.

The V call is TRBV5-1, the J call TRBJ2-2; D is possibly TRBD2 (5 bases). V lost 0 bases and J lost 1, with 7 bases in between. The CDR3 totals 15 residues. The V gene's germline CDR1 is SGHRS and CDR2 YFSETQ. The CDR3 DNA is TGCGCCAGCAGCTTGGTTCGGGGGAACACCGGGGAGCTGTTTTTT. Protein sequence: CASSLVRGNTGELFF.

The rearrangement joins TRBV30 to TRBJ2-6; D is undetermined. The CDR3 runs 13 residues. Between the trimmed V and J ends, which lost 3 bases and 0 bases, there was a span of 3 bases. CDR1 and CDR2 (germline): GTSNPN, SVGIG (reference sequence). This chain's CDR3 is CAWSRSGANVLTF. In nucleotides, the CDR3 is TGTGCCTGGAGCCGCTCTGGGGCCAACGTCCTGACTTTC.

V gene TRBV19 combines with J gene TRBJ2-3; 8 bases are shared with TRBD1. The CDR3 has 14 residues. Trimming at V came to 11 bases and at J to 6 bases, leaving 13 bases not matched to a gene. CDR1 is LNHDA and CDR2 is SQIVND in the germline V gene (reference sequence). DNA for the CDR3: TGTGCCCTTCTCTCGGACAGGGATAGGGATACGCAGTATTTT. It yields the protein CALLSDRDRDTQYF.

V gene TRBV2 combines with J gene TRBJ2-5; TRBD2 matches at 10 bases. The V segment lost 3 bases and the J segment 4 bases; nucleotides outside the gene matches: 11. Germline V CDR1 and CDR2: SNHLY, FYNNEI. The CDR3 consists of 17 residues. The CDR3: CASSDNLLAGVGETQYF. CDR3 bases: TGTGCCAGCAGTGACAACCTCCTAGCGGGGGTTGGAGAGACCCAGTACTTC.

This rearrangement joins TRBV4-2 to TRBJ2-7, with 7 bases lining up with TRBD1. The CDR3 totals 15 residues. Germline-derived CDR1 and CDR2 are LGHNA and YNFKEQ. Unmatched junction bases numbered 6, after V lost 1 base and J lost 3 bases. The CDR3 sequence: CASSQGQGLLYEQYF. Written as DNA, the CDR3 is TGTGCCAGCAGCCAAGGACAGGGCCTCCTCTACGAGCAGTACTTC.

This chain joins TRBV5-1 and TRBJ2-6; TRBD1 aligns across 7 bases. The CDR3 covers 16 residues. Losses at the gene ends were 4 bases for V and 4 bases for J; bases not matched to a gene: 8. Germline CDR1 SGHRS, CDR2 YFSETQ. This CDR3 is CASSQTTGAGANVLTF. In DNA, the CDR3 is TGCGCCAGCAGCCAAACAACAGGGGCGGGGGCCAACGTCCTGACTTTC.

V is TRBV19 and J is TRBJ1-4; D gene unclear. The CDR3 has 12 amino acids. With 5 bases removed from V and 7 bases from J, the gap between germline ends came to 8 bases. CDR1 and CDR2 from the germline V gene are LNHDA and SQIVND (reference sequence). The CDR3, as DNA: TGTGCCAGTAGTTCGGGAGGTGAAAAACTGTTTTTT. Its protein is CASSSGGEKLFF.

This clone appeared a single time. The chain has TRBV9 and TRBJ2-5; TRBD2 is a possible D gene (5 bases). The CDR3 sequence is 17 residues long. CDR1 is SGDLS and CDR2 is YYNGEE in the germline V gene. V was clipped by 0 bases and J by 4 bases, with 19 bases between them. CDR3 region: CASSVEGLIEGSETQYF. The CDR3 region has the DNA TGTGCCAGCAGCGTAGAAGGACTCATCGAGGGTTCAGAGACCCAGTACTTC.

This clone was recorded only once. This chain connects TRBV5-1 to TRBJ2-5; D might be TRBD1 (5 bases). In germline, CDR1 is SGHRS, CDR2 YFSETQ. The V and J ends lost 1 base and 0 bases respectively, with 7 bases between them. This CDR3 spans 14 amino acids. The CDR3 coding sequence is TGCGCCAGCAGCTTGTCAGGGAACCAAGAGACCCAGTACTTC. Translated, it gives CASSLSGNQETQYF.

This chain connects TRBV18 to TRBJ2-5, with D maybe TRBD1 (6 bases). Germline V gene lookup returns CDR1 KGHSH and CDR2 LQKENI. Trimming cost V 2 bases and J 4 bases, with 8 bases left between them. This CDR3 comprises 13 residues. Here the CDR3 DNA reads TGTGCCAGCTCACCAGCGACAGGAGAGACCCAGTACTTC. The encoded protein is CASSPATGETQYF.

The chain links TRBV5-1 to TRBJ1-5; 9 bases agree with TRBD1. CDR1 and CDR2 from the germline V gene are SGHRS and YFSETQ. V dropped 0 bases and J dropped 7; count of bases not matched to a gene: 5. The CDR3 contains 15 residues. CDR3 protein: CASSLGGTGSQPQHF. CDR3 bases: TGCGCCAGCAGCTTGGGAGGGACAGGGAGCCAGCCCCAGCATTTT.

This chain connects TRBV6-4 to TRBJ2-5, with TRBD2 identical over 13 bases. Germline assignment: CDR1 MRHNA and CDR2 SNTAGT. Trimming at V came to 6 bases and at J to 5 bases, leaving 3 bases not matched to a gene. The CDR3 is 14 residues long. CDR3 bases: TGTGCCAGCAGCCCGACTAGCGGGGGGGAGACCCAGTACTTC. It is translated as CASSPTSGGETQYF.

This clone was counted once. J is TRBJ2-2 and V is TRBV5-1; D may be TRBD2 (6 bases). Germline CDR1 and CDR2: SGHRS and YFSETQ. Trimming stripped 6 bases from V and 1 base from J, with 22 bases between. This CDR3 is built from 18 residues. CDR3 region: CASKFRLGRPQNTGELFF. The CDR3 region has the DNA TGCGCCAGCAAATTTAGGTTGGGGAGGCCACAGAACACCGGGGAGCTGTTTTTT.

The chain combines TRBV18 with TRBJ1-6; 8 bases agree with TRBD1. The CDR3 sequence is 15 residues long. Germline CDR1 is KGHSH and CDR2 is LQKENI. Trimming took 6 bases from V and 8 from J; bases not matched to a gene: 9. The CDR3, as DNA: TGTGCCAGCTCCCAGGACAGGGAGGTTTATTCACCCCTCCACTTT. This translates into CASSQDREVYSPLHF.

This sequence joins TRBV20-1 and TRBJ1-2, with D possibly being TRBD1 (6 bases). Trimming removed 8 bases from V and 7 bases from J, with 11 bases in between. This CDR3 region has 10 residues. Germline V gene sequence: CDR1 DFQATT, CDR2 SNEGSKA (reference sequence). The CDR3 sequence: CSSGTSGYTF. Written as DNA, the CDR3 is TGCAGTTCCGGGACAAGTGGCTACACCTTC.

The rearrangement joins TRBV7-9 to TRBJ2-3; D possibly corresponds to TRBD2 (6 bases). V lost 1 base and J lost 3, with 8 bases in between. The germline gives CDR1 SEHNR, CDR2 FQNEAQ (reference sequence). This CDR3 region has 14 residues. CDR3 sequence: CASSLGGKTDTQYF. DNA for the CDR3: TGTGCCAGCAGCTTAGGCGGGAAAACAGATACGCAGTATTTT.

This clone was recorded a few times. V usage is TRBV7-3 and J usage is TRBJ2-2, with 9 bases matching TRBD1. Germline-derived CDR1 and CDR2 are SGHTA and FQGTGA. The CDR3 is 14 amino acids. The ends lost 5 bases at V and 4 bases at J; junction bases unmatched: 2. CDR3 DNA: TGTGCCAGCAGCACGACAGGGGGCACCGGGGAGCTGTTTTTT. It encodes CASSTTGGTGELFF.

The chain recombines TRBV7-2 with TRBJ2-5; a possible D gene is TRBD2 (7 bases). Germline CDR1 is SGHTA and CDR2 is FQGNSA. V was shortened by 2 bases and J by 5 bases, with 9 bases between the two germline ends. The CDR3 runs 13 residues. CDR3 sequence (DNA): TGTGCCAGCAGCTTAAGGGGGGGTGAGACCCAGTACTTC. Amino acids: CASSLRGGETQYF. The whole variable domain, filled in from reference TRBV7-2 and TRBJ2-5, reads GAGVSQSPSNKVTEKGKDVELRCDPISGHTALYWYRQSLGQGLEFLIYFQGNSAPDKSGLPSDRFSAERTGGSVSTLTIQRTQQEDSAVYLCASSLRGGETQYFGPGTRLLVL.

V usage is TRBV5-6 and J usage is TRBJ1-5, with D hard to call. The CDR3 runs 18 residues. Germline lookup yields CDR1 SGHDT and CDR2 YYEEEE. V lost 3 bases, J lost 2 bases, and 21 bases lay in between. The CDR3 loop reads CASSSGYGVGVGNQPQHF. The CDR3 coding sequence is TGTGCCAGCAGCTCGGGGTATGGGGTTGGAGTAGGCAATCAGCCCCAGCATTTT. Drawing the rest from reference TRBV5-6 and TRBJ1-5, the complete variable domain is DAGVTQSPTHLIKTRGQQVTLRCSPKSGHDTVSWYQQALGQGPQFIFQYYEEEERQRGNFPDRFSGHQFPNYSSELNVNALLLGDSALYLCASSSGYGVGVGNQPQHFGDGTRLSIL.

V and J are TRBV5-5 and TRBJ2-5, with TRBD1 matching over 9 bases. There are 16 residues in the CDR3. V trimming: 0 bases; J trimming: 2 bases; junction bases outside the gene matches: 5. CDR1 SGHKS and CDR2 YYEKEE come from the germline V gene (reference sequence). The DNA for the CDR3 is TGTGCCAGCAGCTTGGCCCGGGACAGGGTACAAGAGACCCAGTACTTC. Its protein is CASSLARDRVQETQYF.